The next 22 T cell receptor beta chains were all read from a single sample in a study of CD4 T cells in relation to SARS-CoV-2 and coronaviruses. The repertoire was sequenced with immunoSEQ multiplex PCR; TCRdb's copy has only in-frame clones and lacks some. The table lists around 34,000 clones, under 80% of them singletons. For these TCRs, the target antigens are not known. The sequencing input was memory CD4+ T cells from PBMCs, cultured in vitro. These TCRs come from an adult with COVID-19.

This chain uses TRBV29-1 with TRBJ1-2; D unclear. The V gene lost 2 bases and the J gene lost 7 bases, with 11 bases spanning the gap. CDR1 is SQVTM and CDR2 is ANQGSEA in the germline V gene. The CDR3 length is 12 residues. CDR3 residues: CSVEPQNGGYTF. The CDR3 nucleotides read TGCAGCGTTGAACCCCAGAACGGTGGCTACACCTTC.

The chain recombines TRBV19 with TRBJ1-5, with 9 bases that match TRBD1. With V trimmed by 8 bases and J by 1 base, 6 bases remained unmatched. The CDR3 length is 15 residues. CDR1 and CDR2 (germline): LNHDA, SQIVND (reference sequence). The DNA of the CDR3 is TGTGCCAGTGGGGGACAGGGACTGAGCAATCAGCCCCAGCATTTT. It yields the protein CASGGQGLSNQPQHF.

V gene TRBV28 combines with J gene TRBJ1-3, with D perhaps TRBD1 (5 bases). From germline, CDR1 is MDHEN and CDR2 SYDVKM. This CDR3 spans 14 amino acids. V was pared by 8 bases and J by 2 bases, with 13 bases between. The CDR3 DNA sequence: TGTGCCAGCGGATCCCCGGGGGCTGGAAACACCATATATTTT. This sequence encodes CASGSPGAGNTIYF.

The rearrangement links TRBV30 to TRBJ1-2; maybe TRBD1 (5 bases). The germline gives CDR1 GTSNPN, CDR2 SVGIG (reference sequence). This CDR3 is 13 amino acids long. Trimming took 3 bases from V and 4 from J, leaving 12 bases between them. DNA of the CDR3: TGTGCCTGGAGGGAAGGGGTGATCTATGGCTACACCTTC. This translates into CAWREGVIYGYTF.

This clone was found once. The chain is built from TRBV7-3 and TRBJ2-1, with 12 nucleotides matching TRBD2. Germline CDR1 reads SGHTA; CDR2 reads FQGTGA. Trimming at V came to 5 bases and at J to 3 bases, leaving 14 bases not matched to a gene. CDR3 size: 19 residues. The CDR3 nucleotides are TGTGCCAGCAGCCTCCCTCGGCTAGCGGGAGGGGTATTCTACAATGAGCAGTTCTTC. Amino acid sequence: CASSLPRLAGGVFYNEQFF. Full variable domain (rest looked up from reference TRBV7-3 and TRBJ2-1): GAGVSQTPSNKVTEKGKYVELRCDPISGHTALYWYRQSLGQGPEFLIYFQGTGAADDSGLPNDRFFAVRPEGSVSTLKIQRTERGDSAVYLCASSLPRLAGGVFYNEQFFGPGTRLTVL.

The genes are TRBV9 and TRBJ1-4; 7 bases are shared with TRBD1. Trimming at V came to 4 bases and at J to 3 bases, leaving 6 bases not matched to a gene. Germline CDR1 and CDR2: SGDLS and YYNGEE. CDR3 length equals 15 residues. For the CDR3, the DNA is TGTGCCAGCAGCCCCCAGGGGGTTTCTAATGAAAAACTGTTTTTT. This translates into CASSPQGVSNEKLFF.

This clone occurred once. The chain is built from TRBV29-1 and TRBJ2-1; 9 bases match TRBD2. After removal of 4 bases from V and 9 bases from J, the junction contained 13 bases not matched to a gene. Germline values: CDR1 SQVTM, CDR2 ANQGSEA. The CDR3 extends over 15 amino acids. CDR3 DNA: TGCAGCGTTGCAAGGAGCGGGGGGAAACTCGGTGAGCAGTTCTTC. It specifies CSVARSGGKLGEQFF.

The rearrangement links TRBV6-5 to TRBJ1-6, with D unresolved. Trimming pared 0 bases from V and 9 bases from J, leaving 12 bases between. The CDR3 contains 15 residues. CDR1 MNHEY and CDR2 SVGAGI come from the germline V gene. The CDR3 DNA reads as TGTGCCAGCAGTTACTCAGAGGGCTCGGGTTCACCCCTCCACTTT. This translates into CASSYSEGSGSPLHF.

The chain joins TRBV3-1 (or the pseudogene TRBV3-2) to TRBJ1-2; possible D gene TRBD1, 5 bases. CDR1 and CDR2 (germline): LGHDT, YNNKEL (reference sequence). The CDR3 consists of 13 residues. V was shortened by 4 bases and J by 7 bases, with 13 bases between the two germline ends. CDR3 DNA sequence: TGTGCCAGCAGCCCACGGACAATGTCTGGCTACACCTTC. Translated, it gives CASSPRTMSGYTF.

The chain joins TRBV28 to TRBJ2-7; no reliable D call. Between the trimmed V and J ends, which lost 7 bases and 5 bases, there was a span of 15 bases. From germline, CDR1 is MDHEN and CDR2 SYDVKM. The CDR3 is 13 amino acids. Here the CDR3 reads CASNRESPNEQYF. In DNA, the CDR3 is TGTGCCAGCAATCGAGAGTCCCCAAACGAGCAGTACTTC.

This clone was counted only a few times. V is TRBV9 and J is TRBJ2-6; no clear D. The CDR3 sequence is 16 residues long. Germline values: CDR1 SGDLS, CDR2 YYNGEE. Between the trimmed V and J ends, which lost 0 bases and 2 bases, there was a span of 9 bases. The CDR3 bases are TGTGCCAGCAGCGTAGGTTCCCGGGCTGGGGCCAACGTCCTGACTTTC. It codes for CASSVGSRAGANVLTF.

The V and J genes are TRBV5-1 and TRBJ2-7, with 12 nucleotides matching TRBD1. The V gene's germline CDR1 is SGHRS and CDR2 YFSETQ. With 5 bases clipped from V and 3 bases from J, the junction kept 15 bases outside the gene matches. The CDR3 has 18 residues. CDR3 sequence: CASRATGTGGAVFYEQYF. CDR3 nucleotide sequence: TGCGCCAGCAGAGCGACGGGGACAGGGGGCGCAGTTTTCTACGAGCAGTACTTC.

CDR3 DNA sequence: TGCGCCAGCAGCTTGTCCGGGACAGCCTACGAGCAGTACTTC. Protein sequence: CASSLSGTAYEQYF. V usage is TRBV5-1 and J usage is TRBJ2-7, with 7 bases that match TRBD1. CDR3 size: 14 residues. The V and J ends lost 1 base and 2 bases, in that order; junction bases with no gene match: 3. CDR1 SGHRS and CDR2 YFSETQ come from the germline V gene.

This rearrangement joins TRBV27 to TRBJ1-2; D is ambiguous. V was trimmed by 5 bases and J by 3 bases, leaving 10 bases between them. The V gene's germline CDR1 is MNHEY and CDR2 SMNVEV (reference sequence). The CDR3 spans 13 residues. CDR3: CASSPWGDYGYTF. The CDR3 DNA sequence: TGTGCCAGCAGTCCATGGGGTGACTATGGCTACACCTTC.

The chain carries TRBV6-2 or TRBV6-3 and TRBJ1-5; D gene uncertain. Germline loops: CDR1 MNHEY, CDR2 SVGEGT. The V gene lost 6 bases and the J gene lost 9 bases, with 15 bases spanning the gap. This CDR3 region has 13 residues. The CDR3 reads CASSDMMKGPQHF. DNA for the CDR3: TGTGCCAGCAGCGACATGATGAAGGGGCCCCAGCATTTT.

The rearrangement links TRBV24-1 to TRBJ2-2, with D tentatively TRBD2 (5 bases). This CDR3 contains 15 residues. The germline V gene has CDR1 KGHDR and CDR2 SFDVKD. The V and J ends lost 3 bases and 3 bases respectively, with 10 bases between them. The CDR3, as DNA: TGTGCCACCAGTGATCCAACGAGGGACACCGGGGAGCTGTTTTTT. It yields the protein CATSDPTRDTGELFF.

The DNA of the CDR3 is TGTGCCAGCAGACGGGACTTGAGCTCCTACGAGCAGTACTTC. It yields the protein CASRRDLSSYEQYF. The V and J genes are TRBV2 and TRBJ2-7; D possibly corresponds to TRBD2 (6 bases). Germline V lookup: CDR1 SNHLY, CDR2 FYNNEI. The V end was cut by 6 bases, the J end by 0 bases, with 12 bases between. This CDR3 contains 14 residues.

The CDR3 region has the DNA TGTGCCAGCAGCCAAGCGGGACAGCCCCTAAGTGGCTACACCTTC. It translates to CASSQAGQPLSGYTF. The gene calls are TRBV3-1 (or the pseudogene TRBV3-2) and TRBJ1-2, with 7 bases fitting TRBD1. After removal of 1 base from V and 7 bases from J, the junction contained 9 bases not matched to a gene. The CDR3 runs 15 residues. CDR1 and CDR2 from the germline V gene are LGHDT and YNNKEL (reference sequence).

This clone was observed a single time. The chain links TRBV7-2 to TRBJ2-5; the D is unclear. Germline V gene sequence: CDR1 SGHTA, CDR2 FQGNSA. The CDR3 sequence is 19 residues long. The V end was cut by 0 bases, the J end by 1 base, with 21 bases between. The CDR3 sequence: CASSLADRFFGRPQETQYF. In DNA, the CDR3 is TGTGCCAGCAGCTTAGCGGACCGTTTTTTTGGCAGACCCCAAGAGACCCAGTACTTC. The whole variable domain, remainder taken from reference TRBV7-2 and TRBJ2-5, is GAGVSQSPSNKVTEKGKDVELRCDPISGHTALYWYRQSLGQGLEFLIYFQGNSAPDKSGLPSDRFSAERTGGSVSTLTIQRTQQEDSAVYLCASSLADRFFGRPQETQYFGPGTRLLVL.

This chain connects TRBV5-4 to TRBJ2-5; no firm D call. CDR3 length: 13 residues. V gave up 0 bases and J gave up 2 bases, with 5 bases separating them. Germline CDR1 SGHNT, CDR2 YYREEE (reference sequence). The chain's CDR3 is CASSLGDQETQYF. The CDR3 DNA reads TGTGCCAGCAGCTTGGGGGATCAAGAGACCCAGTACTTC.

The genes are TRBV7-2 and TRBJ2-2; the match to TRBD1 covers 9 bases. Germline V gene lookup returns CDR1 SGHTA and CDR2 FQGNSA. The CDR3 consists of 15 residues. The V segment lost 6 bases and the J segment 5 bases; nucleotides outside the gene matches: 7. This CDR3 is CASREDRGNTGELFF. The CDR3 nucleotides are TGTGCCAGCAGAGAGGACAGGGGAAATACCGGGGAGCTGTTTTTT.

About this clone itself: One junction end disagrees with the germline gene, perhaps due to a read error. This chain uses TRBV5-4 with TRBJ2-7; 9 positions agree with TRBD2. Germline V lookup: CDR1 SGHNT, CDR2 YYREEE (reference sequence). CDR3 length equals 15 residues. The CDR3 DNA is TGTGCCAGCAGCGCCCCGGGACTAGCCTCCCACGAGCAGTACTTC. Protein product: CASSAPGLASHEQYF.